Following are 18 T cell receptor beta chains from one sample sequenced in a study of shared clonotypes between healthy human individuals. CD8 cells classed as naive were CD45RO-negative and positively selected for CCR7, excluding terminally differentiated effector memory CD45RA+ cells. Clones were sequenced by immunoSEQ multiplex PCR, and TCRdb holds only the in-frame ones, with some missing. Of around 2.1 million clones in the sample, about 93% are singletons; the top ten hold 1.7%. Sample: naive CD8+ T cells from PBMCs. The source is a man between 18 and 35 years old in good health. Some clones in this sample may be carry-over from other donors' samples.

The chain recombines TRBV19 with TRBJ2-7, with 8 bases fitting TRBD1. The germline CDR1 and CDR2 sequences are LNHDA and SQIVND (reference sequence). V gave up 3 bases and J gave up 4 bases; unmatched junction bases: 8. This CDR3 region has 15 residues. The DNA of the CDR3 is TGTGCCAGTAGTATCGGCAGGGGGCCACCTTACGAGCAGTACTTC. The encoded protein is CASSIGRGPPYEQYF.

The V and J genes are TRBV27 and TRBJ2-7; 9 nucleotides align to TRBD2. Trimming took 5 bases from V and 7 from J; bases not matched to a gene: 9. CDR1 MNHEY and CDR2 SMNVEV come from the germline V gene (reference sequence). This CDR3 contains 14 residues. For the CDR3, the DNA is TGTGCCAGCAGTATCCTAGCGGGAATTGGGGAGCAGTACTTC. It is translated as CASSILAGIGEQYF.

The rearrangement uses TRBV28 and TRBJ2-7; 9 bases are a match to TRBD1. V dropped 7 bases and J dropped 3; count of bases not matched to a gene: 16. The CDR3 loop spans 17 amino acids. Germline assignment: CDR1 MDHEN and CDR2 SYDVKM. CDR3 bases: TGTGCCAGCAATTCCTCTCCGGGACAGGGTACCAACTACGAGCAGTACTTC. This gives the protein CASNSSPGQGTNYEQYF.

This clone was observed a single time. The chain links TRBV7-8 to TRBJ2-3, with 8 bases aligning to TRBD1. Trimming cost V 5 bases and J 5 bases; bases outside gene matches: 15. The CDR3 is 17 residues long. CDR1 is SGHVS, CDR2 FQNEAQ, per germline. For the CDR3, the DNA is TGTGCCAGCAGCCAACCCCGCAGGGGGCTGAGGGAAGATACGCAGTATTTT. Its protein is CASSQPRRGLREDTQYF.

The chain has TRBV27 and TRBJ2-7; D remains ambiguous. Germline V gives CDR1 MNHEY, CDR2 SMNVEV (reference sequence). V was shortened by 5 bases and J by 3 bases, with 11 bases between the two germline ends. The CDR3 extends over 13 amino acids. CDR3 bases: TGTGCCAGCAGTCCCGGATTCGTCTACGAGCAGTACTTC. Residues: CASSPGFVYEQYF.

The rearrangement uses TRBV7-9 and TRBJ2-1; TRBD2 matches at 13 bases. The germline V gene encodes CDR1 SEHNR and CDR2 FQNEAQ (reference sequence). J was trimmed by 8 bases and V by 3 bases; bases with no gene match: 7. This CDR3 is built from 16 residues. CDR3 coding DNA: TGTGCCAGCAGCTTCGGGACTAGCGGGATCCCCCATGAGCAGTTCTTC. Residues: CASSFGTSGIPHEQFF.

The genes are TRBV28 and TRBJ2-7; D unclear. The germline V gene has CDR1 MDHEN and CDR2 SYDVKM. Trimming stripped 8 bases from V and 0 bases from J, with 5 bases between. The CDR3 length is 11 residues. CDR3: CASHDSYEQYF. DNA of the CDR3: TGTGCCAGCCACGACTCCTACGAGCAGTACTTC.

The chain combines TRBV19 with TRBJ1-5; 7 bases fit TRBD1. This CDR3 has 14 amino acids. The V segment lost 6 bases and the J segment 5 bases; nucleotides outside the gene matches: 7. Looked up from germline, CDR1 is LNHDA and CDR2 is SQIVND (reference sequence). CDR3 protein: CASSTGQEHQPQHF. The CDR3 DNA is TGTGCCAGTAGCACTGGACAGGAACATCAGCCCCAGCATTTT.

The V gene is TRBV27, the J gene TRBJ2-7, with D unclear. Trimming stripped 1 base from V and 3 bases from J, with 7 bases between. Germline CDR1 reads MNHEY; CDR2 reads SMNVEV (reference sequence). The CDR3 totals 13 residues. CDR3 loop: CASSLWGSYEQYF. The DNA for the CDR3 is TGTGCCAGCAGTTTATGGGGTAGCTACGAGCAGTACTTC.

To note about this clone: Other nucleotide sequences in the sample specify the same CDR3. The rearrangement joins TRBV19 to TRBJ2-7; TRBD2 is a possible D gene (6 bases). There are 14 residues in the CDR3. Germline CDR1 reads LNHDA; CDR2 reads SQIVND (reference sequence). V was trimmed by 3 bases and J by 0 bases, leaving 9 bases between them. The CDR3 sequence: CASSIGGTSYEQYF. CDR3 nucleotide sequence: TGTGCCAGTAGTATCGGAGGGACCTCCTACGAGCAGTACTTC.

A note on this clone: The sample holds other DNA sequences that translate to the same CDR3. The gene calls are TRBV9 and TRBJ2-7; possibly TRBD1 for D (5 bases). CDR1 and CDR2 (germline): SGDLS, YYNGEE. This CDR3 is 14 amino acids long. The V and J ends lost 0 bases and 1 base respectively, with 8 bases between them. CDR3 DNA: TGTGCCAGCAGCGTAGGAGACAGTTCCTACGAGCAGTACTTC. Protein: CASSVGDSSYEQYF. Full variable domain (missing parts from reference TRBV9 and TRBJ2-7): DSGVTQTPKHLITATGQRVTLRCSPRSGDLSVYWYQQSLDQGLQFLIQYYNGEERAKGNILERFSAQQFPDLHSELNLSSLELGDSALYFCASSVGDSSYEQYFGPGTRLTVT.

The CDR3 DNA reads TGTGCCAGCAGCGAGGGACTAGCGGGATACGAGCAGTACTTC. As protein: CASSEGLAGYEQYF. The chain employs TRBV7-2 and TRBJ2-7; 13 positions agree with TRBD2. Trimming at V came to 5 bases and at J to 4 bases, leaving 2 bases not matched to a gene. The CDR3 has 14 residues. CDR1 and CDR2 from the germline V gene are SGHTA and FQGNSA.

The gene calls are TRBV4-1 and TRBJ1-3; no definite D call. This CDR3 region has 17 residues. The germline V gene has CDR1 MGHRA and CDR2 YSYEKL. The V end was cut by 1 base, the J end by 0 bases, with 13 bases between. This CDR3 is CASSQGPRTASGNTIYF. As DNA, the CDR3 is TGCGCCAGCAGCCAAGGGCCCCGAACAGCCTCTGGAAACACCATATATTTT.

This clone showed up just once. CDR3 nucleotides: TGTGCCAGCAGTTTCATGGGGGGTAGCAATCAGCCCCAGCATTTT. Its protein is CASSFMGGSNQPQHF. The genes are TRBV28 and TRBJ1-5; TRBD1 is a possible D gene (5 bases). The CDR3 runs 15 residues. V lost 3 bases to trimming and J lost 0 bases, with 9 bases between them. The germline V gene encodes CDR1 MDHEN and CDR2 SYDVKM.

Written as DNA, the CDR3 is TGTGCCAGCAGCTCCGGACTAGCGGGGATCGACGGAGATACGCAGTATTTT. The encoded protein is CASSSGLAGIDGDTQYF. The chain recombines TRBV7-9 with TRBJ2-3, with TRBD2 identical over 12 bases. This CDR3 comprises 17 residues. Looked up from germline, CDR1 is SEHNR and CDR2 is FQNEAQ (reference sequence). Germline trimming cut 4 bases from V and 5 bases from J; bases unmatched to any gene: 10.

The chain joins TRBV27 to TRBJ2-7; D is ambiguous. The CDR3 is 14 residues long. With 0 bases removed from V and 6 bases from J, the gap between germline ends came to 12 bases. Per germline, CDR1 MNHEY and CDR2 SMNVEV (reference sequence). The CDR3 region has the DNA TGTGCCAGCAGTTTATCGATGATGCCCCGCGAGCAGTACTTC. This encodes CASSLSMMPREQYF.

This rearrangement joins TRBV6-1 to TRBJ2-1; the match to TRBD2 covers 7 bases. CDR1 and CDR2 (germline): MNHNS, SASEGT. This CDR3 contains 16 residues. After removal of 3 bases from V and 4 bases from J, the junction contained 9 bases not matched to a gene. The CDR3 DNA is TGTGCCAGCAGTGACCTGCCGGGGGGTCCATACAATGAGCAGTTCTTC. Its translation: CASSDLPGGPYNEQFF.

The chain has TRBV21-1 and TRBJ1-1; no DNA check was done on the table's D call, TRBD1. TRBV21-1 is described as a pseudogene. The CDR3 is made up of 14 amino acids. The CDR3 sequence is CASSRNDTNTEAFF. Written as DNA, the CDR3 is TGTGCCAGCAGCAGGAACGACACGAACACTGAAGCTTTCTTT.